A selection of T cell receptor beta chains follows, all from one sample in a study of blood T cell repertoires in COVID-19. The repertoire was sequenced with immunoSEQ multiplex PCR; TCRdb's copy has only in-frame clones and lacks some. The sample consists of a few hundred thousand clones, roughly 80% of them appearing once. Sequenced input: PBMCs or T cells enriched from blood (not recorded which). The origin of the receptors is a woman in her thirties or forties with acute COVID-19. Each CDR3 is given with its conserved first and last residue. A D gene is named only where the DNA matches it firmly. Clone size is shown for a subset of rows, as once, few, many or a class of expanded clone.

j_gene,d_gene,v_gene,abundance,CDR3nt,CDR3aa
TRBJ2-1,NA,TRBV19,NA,TGTGCCAGTAGTACCCACTGGGGGGATGAGCAGTTCTTC,CASSTHWGDEQFF
TRBJ2-1,NA,TRBV6-5,NA,TGTGCCAGCAGCTTCTCGCCCAGCGGGAATGAGCAGTTCTTC,CASSFSPSGNEQFF
TRBJ2-2,NA,TRBV5-1,NA,TGCGCCAGCAGCCCCGGAGGGCCCACCGGGGAGCTGTTTTTT,CASSPGGPTGELFF
TRBJ2-1,NA,TRBV3-1/TRBV3-2,NA,TGTGCCAGCAGCCAAAACGGGGGAAAGGGTGAGCAGTTCTTC,CASSQNGGKGEQFF
TRBJ2-1,TRBD2,TRBV5-1,NA,TGCGCCAGCAGCTTGGCGCGGGCTAGCGGGGTATACAATGAGCAGTTCTTC,CASSLARASGVYNEQFF
TRBJ2-5,NA,TRBV4-1,NA,TGCGCCAGCAGCCAAGATGGCCCACCCGGGGAGACCCAGTACTTC,CASSQDGPPGETQYF
TRBJ2-5,TRBD2,TRBV5-4,few,TGTGCCAGCGGGACTAGCGGGAGGTACCAAGAGACCCAGTACTTC,CASGTSGRYQETQYF
TRBJ1-1,NA,TRBV10-1,NA,TGCGCCAGCAGTGAAGTCGGGGGGGTCGGCACTGAAGCTTTCTTT,CASSEVGGVGTEAFF
TRBJ2-5,NA,TRBV5-4,NA,TGTGCCAGCAGCTCAGGGGTCGAGACCCAGTACTTC,CASSSGVETQYF
TRBJ1-1,NA,TRBV5-8,NA,TGTGCCAGCAGCTTCGGGGGCACTGAAGCTTTCTTT,CASSFGGTEAFF
TRBJ2-2,TRBD1,TRBV7-9,few,TGTGCCAGCAGCTTAAATACCGGGACAGGGTCCGGGGAGCTGTTTTTT,CASSLNTGTGSGELFF
TRBJ1-4,NA,TRBV5-5,few,TGTGCCAGCAGGGAGGGGACAACTAATGAAAAACTGTTTTTT,CASREGTTNEKLFF
TRBJ1-4,NA,TRBV9,NA,TGTGCCAGCAGCAAGGGGTACGGTAATGAAAAACTGTTTTTT,CASSKGYGNEKLFF
TRBJ1-3,NA,TRBV6-5,NA,TGTGCCAGCAGTCGAGAGGAGGCTGGAAACACCATATATTTT,CASSREEAGNTIYF
TRBJ2-1,TRBD2,TRBV5-4,NA,TGTGCCAGCAGCTTGGCCGGGGGGAGGAATGAGCAGTTCTTC,CASSLAGGRNEQFF
TRBJ2-1,NA,TRBV3-1/TRBV3-2,NA,TGTGCCAGCAGCCAGGGACATCCGACCTACAATGAGCAGTTCTTC,CASSQGHPTYNEQFF
TRBJ2-2,TRBD2,TRBV7-6,NA,TGTGCCAGCAGCCTAAGACTAGCGGGGACCGGGGAGCTGTTTTTT,CASSLRLAGTGELFF
TRBJ2-3,NA,TRBV4-2,NA,TGTGCCAGCAGCCCAAGAGGAGGGTGGAGGGACGGGCGGAACACAGATACGCAGTATTTT,CASSPRGGWRDGRNTDTQYF
TRBJ2-2,NA,TRBV6-5,once,TGTGCCAGCAGTTCCGAATACAGCACCGGGGAGCTGTTTTTT,CASSSEYSTGELFF
TRBJ2-6,TRBD2,TRBV7-2,NA,TGTGCCAGCAGCTTGGGCGGGAGTTCTGGGGCCAACGTCCTGACTTTC,CASSLGGSSGANVLTF
TRBJ2-3,NA,TRBV7-8,NA,TGTGCCAGCAGCCCCTCTGAGGATACGCAGTATTTT,CASSPSEDTQYF
TRBJ2-2,NA,TRBV5-4,NA,TGTGCCAGCAGCTTAAAAGGGGCGCCGTTCGGGGAGCTGTTTTTT,CASSLKGAPFGELFF
TRBJ1-1,NA,TRBV29-1,once,TGCAGCGTTGAATTAGGAGATGCTTTCTTT,CSVELGDAFF
TRBJ2-7,TRBD2,TRBV18,NA,TGTGCCAGCTCACCTCAGGGGACTAGGGGGGAGCAGTACTTC,CASSPQGTRGEQYF
TRBJ2-7,NA,TRBV7-6,NA,TGTGCCAGCAGCTTAGGGGGACTGAGGGAGCAGTACTTC,CASSLGGLREQYF
TRBJ1-5,NA,TRBV6-2/TRBV6-3,NA,TGTGCCAGCAGTTACGCCAGGAAGCAGCCCCAGCATTTT,CASSYARKQPQHF
TRBJ2-3,NA,TRBV5-1,NA,TGCGCCAGCAGCAAAGAGGGAGATACGCAGTATTTT,CASSKEGDTQYF
TRBJ1-2,NA,TRBV14,NA,TGTGCCAGCAGCCAACCAGTCTCCGGGATCAACTATGGCTACACCTTC,CASSQPVSGINYGYTF
TRBJ2-7,NA,TRBV2,NA,TGTGCCAGCAGTGAATCTATCACAGACCACGCGCAGTACTTC,CASSESITDHAQYF
TRBJ1-2,NA,TRBV29-1,NA,TGCAGCGTTGCTTCCGGGTTTGGAGGCTACACCTTC,CSVASGFGGYTF
TRBJ1-2,NA,TRBV18,NA,TGTGCCAGCTCACCAGACGGGACACCAAACTATGGCTACACCTTC,CASSPDGTPNYGYTF
TRBJ1-2,NA,TRBV12-3/TRBV12-4,NA,TGTGCCAGCAGGTCGACAATCGGTTATGGCTACACCTTC,CASRSTIGYGYTF
TRBJ2-2,TRBD1,TRBV19,few,TGTGCCAGTAGTATAGGACAGGGTACGAACACCGGGGAGCTGTTTTTT,CASSIGQGTNTGELFF
TRBJ2-1,NA,TRBV14,NA,TGTGCCAGCAGCCAATACTACCCGGCTGAGCAGTTCTTC,CASSQYYPAEQFF
TRBJ2-3,TRBD1,TRBV23-1,NA,TGCGCCAGCAGTCTCCTCGGGACAGACTCCACAGATACGCAGTATTTT,CASSLLGTDSTDTQYF
TRBJ2-1,TRBD2,TRBV2,NA,TGTGCCAGCAGGACTAGCGGGACGGCGAATGAGCAGTTCTTC,CASRTSGTANEQFF
TRBJ1-5,NA,TRBV20-1,NA,TGCAGTGCTAGTGCTCTCCCCGGCAGGTTCAATCAGCCCCAGCATTTT,CSASALPGRFNQPQHF
TRBJ1-1,NA,TRBV6-5,NA,TGTGCCAGCAGTTGGGGGGGCCCGCAGTCGAACACTGAAGCTTTCTTT,CASSWGGPQSNTEAFF
TRBJ2-3,NA,TRBV28,NA,TGTGCCAGCAGTTTGGAGGATGGGACAGATACGCAGTATTTT,CASSLEDGTDTQYF
TRBJ1-6,NA,TRBV30,NA,TGTGCCTGGAGTGTAACGGGGAGGGCCTATAATTCACCCCTCCACTTT,CAWSVTGRAYNSPLHF
TRBJ1-5,TRBD1,TRBV15,NA,TGTGCCACCAGCGCGTACCGGGACAGAGATCAGCCCCAGCATTTT,CATSAYRDRDQPQHF
TRBJ2-7,NA,TRBV18,NA,TGTGCCAGCTCGGTAAGCGTAGGGCAGTACTTC,CASSVSVGQYF
TRBJ2-7,TRBD2,TRBV6-5,once,TGTGCCAGCTGCATCGGGACTAGCGGGACATACGAGCAGTACTTC,CASCIGTSGTYEQYF
TRBJ2-1,NA,TRBV2,NA,TGTGCCAGCAGAAGTACCCCGAGCCGAGGAGAGCAGTTCTTC,CASRSTPSRGEQFF
TRBJ1-1,TRBD1,TRBV6-2/TRBV6-3,once,TGTGCCAGCAGTTACTCCCCCTCGAGGACAGGGATGGCCACTGAAGCTTTCTTT,CASSYSPSRTGMATEAFF